Described below is a single TCR beta chain sequence and its context. The sample originates from a study of blood T cell repertoires in COVID-19. Authors' methods: Nucleated cell number was recorded as an estimate derived from reference gene primer amplification. The table came from immunoSEQ multiplex PCR; TCRdb's copy has only in-frame clones and leaves some out. The V and J calls and clone size were taken over from that table, and D and trimming were inferred from the DNA. The sample has 100,000 to 150,000 clones; roughly nine tenths are singletons. This sequence originates from a human donor in a cohort sampled during active COVID-19. Sequencing was performed on peripheral blood.

The CDR3 nucleotides are TGTGCCAGCAGTTTCCGGGGTTACGAGCAGTACTTC. It translates to CASSFRGYEQYF. This chain uses TRBV12-3 or TRBV12-4 with TRBJ2-7, with a tentative D call TRBD2 (5 bases). The V gene lost 3 bases and the J gene lost 4 bases, with 7 bases spanning the gap. CDR3 length equals 12 residues.